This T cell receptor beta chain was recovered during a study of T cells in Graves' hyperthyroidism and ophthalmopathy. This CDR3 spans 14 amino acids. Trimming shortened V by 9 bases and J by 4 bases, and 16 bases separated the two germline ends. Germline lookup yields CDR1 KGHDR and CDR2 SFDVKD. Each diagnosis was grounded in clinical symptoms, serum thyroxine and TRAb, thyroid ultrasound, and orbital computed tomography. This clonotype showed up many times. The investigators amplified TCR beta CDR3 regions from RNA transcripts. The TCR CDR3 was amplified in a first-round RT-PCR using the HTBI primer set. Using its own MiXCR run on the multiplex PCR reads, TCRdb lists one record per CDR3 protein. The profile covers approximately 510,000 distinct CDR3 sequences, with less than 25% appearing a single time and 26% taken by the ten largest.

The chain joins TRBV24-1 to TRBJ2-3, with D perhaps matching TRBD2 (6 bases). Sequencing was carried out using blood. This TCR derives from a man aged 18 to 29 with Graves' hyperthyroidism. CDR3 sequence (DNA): TGTGCCACCCAGTGGGGCGGGGATGCAGATACGCAGTATTTT. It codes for CATQWGGDADTQYF.